Each of the 20 T cell receptor beta chains below was sequenced from the same sample in a study of T cell repertoires in cytomegalovirus infection. Using its own MiXCR run on the reads, TCRdb lists one record per CDR3 protein. Of around 900,000 distinct CDR3 sequences in the sample, around 32% were seen once. No antigens are known for them. This material consisted of cultured CD8+ T cells from PBMCs, taken from culture after CMV antigen stimulation. The receptor source for this set is a human donor in good health (CMV status not recorded). Some clones in this sample may be carry-over from other donors' samples.

This clonotype has just a few counts. The chain uses TRBV20-1 and TRBJ2-3, with 10 positions matching TRBD2. The CDR3 has 16 amino acids. J lost 5 bases, V lost 3 bases, and 11 bases had no gene match. The germline gives CDR1 DFQATT, CDR2 SNEGSKA (reference sequence). This chain's CDR3 is CSASDGAGGLEDTQYF. The DNA of the CDR3 is TGCAGTGCTAGCGATGGAGCGGGGGGGCTTGAAGATACGCAGTATTTT.

This clonotype was seen a few times. The chain joins TRBV6-1 to TRBJ1-1, with D uncertain. Germline values: CDR1 MNHNS, CDR2 SASEGT. The CDR3 covers 13 residues. Trimming removed 3 bases at V and 4 bases at J, with 9 bases between. DNA of the CDR3: TGTGCCAGCAGTGACGGACTCATCACTGAAGCTTTCTTT. Translated, it gives CASSDGLITEAFF.

This clonotype has at least ten counts. V and J are TRBV7-7 and TRBJ2-7; D uncertain. The CDR3 consists of 12 residues. Germline V gives CDR1 SSHAT, CDR2 FNYEAQ (reference sequence). V lost 5 bases and J lost 5, with 10 bases in between. CDR3 in amino acids: CASSPLNDEQYF. The DNA of the CDR3 is TGTGCCAGCAGCCCCTTAAATGACGAGCAGTACTTC. Together with reference TRBV7-7 and TRBJ2-7, the CDR3 gives the full variable domain: GAGVSQSPRYKVTKRGQDVTLRCDPISSHATLYWYQQALGQGPEFLTYFNYEAQPDKSGLPSDRFSAERPEGSISTLTIQRTEQRDSAMYRCASSPLNDEQYFGPGTRLTVT.

This clonotype was seen more than once but under ten times. The genes are TRBV27 and TRBJ2-3; D is undetermined. CDR1 and CDR2 from the germline V gene are MNHEY and SMNVEV (reference sequence). This CDR3 region has 13 residues. Trimming took 4 bases from V and 3 from J, leaving 8 bases between them. The CDR3 DNA is TGTGCCAGCAGTTCGAAGGTAACAGATACGCAGTATTTT. Amino acid sequence: CASSSKVTDTQYF.

The V and J genes are TRBV15 and TRBJ1-1; no firm D call. The CDR3 contains 17 residues. V was trimmed by 2 bases and J by 5 bases, leaving 21 bases between them. Germline V gene lookup returns CDR1 LNHNV and CDR2 YYDKDF (reference sequence). The CDR3 loop reads CATSRFRPRGDGTEAFF. The CDR3 DNA reads as TGTGCCACCAGCAGATTCCGACCCCGGGGTGATGGAACTGAAGCTTTCTTT.

The chain employs TRBV4-1 and TRBJ2-7; 7 bases agree with TRBD1. V gave up 1 base and J gave up 4 bases; unmatched junction bases: 7. The CDR3 is 15 residues long. Germline values: CDR1 MGHRA, CDR2 YSYEKL. CDR3 region: CASSQALTGLYEQYV. The CDR3 region has the DNA TGCGCCAGCAGCCAAGCCTTGACAGGGCTATACGAGCAGTACGTC.

This sequence joins TRBV15 and TRBJ2-7; weak D call: TRBD2 (5 bases). Germline V gene data show CDR1 as LNHNV and CDR2 as YYDKDF (reference sequence). V lost 5 bases and J lost 7, with 15 bases in between. This CDR3 region has 13 residues. CDR3 protein: CATSRGLSGEQYV. The DNA of the CDR3 is TGTGCCACCAGCCGCGGGCTTAGTGGGGAGCAGTACGTC.

This chain links TRBV27 with TRBJ1-1; 7 bases line up with TRBD1. The CDR3 spans 16 residues. Germline V CDR1 and CDR2: MNHEY, SMNVEV (reference sequence). J gave up 1 base and V 6 bases, and 11 bases lay outside the gene matches. The CDR3 loop reads CASRGESGQTNTEAFF. CDR3 bases: TGTGCCAGCAGAGGAGAATCGGGACAGACGAACACTGAAGCTTTCTTT.

This clonotype came up once. This chain uses TRBV29-1 with TRBJ1-2, with 7 bases lining up with TRBD1. This CDR3 is 13 amino acids long. The V segment lost 6 bases and the J segment 8 bases; nucleotides outside the gene matches: 12. Germline V gene sequence: CDR1 SQVTM, CDR2 ANQGSEA. CDR3 sequence: CSVADRDPGGYTF. CDR3 nucleotides: TGCAGCGTCGCTGACAGGGACCCCGGAGGCTACACCTTC.

This clonotype appeared a few times. The CDR3 DNA follows: TGTGCCACCAGCAGAGAGGCCCCAGAGCAGTTCTTC. Amino acids: CATSREAPEQFF. This chain connects TRBV15 to TRBJ2-1; D is undetermined. Between the trimmed V and J ends, which lost 0 bases and 10 bases, there was a span of 7 bases. This CDR3 has 12 amino acids. Per germline, CDR1 LNHNV and CDR2 YYDKDF (reference sequence).

The chain recombines TRBV4-2 with TRBJ2-1; the D call may be TRBD1 or TRBD2 (6 bases each). CDR3 length: 18 amino acids. Trimming took 1 base from V and 4 from J, leaving 20 bases between them. Germline CDR1 is LGHNA and CDR2 is YNFKEQ. The CDR3 DNA sequence: TGTGCCAGCAGCCAAGGGGGGGCCTGGGGGCTTGGATACAATGAGCAGTTCTTC. Translation gives CASSQGGAWGLGYNEQFF.

This clonotype occurred a few times. The CDR3: CASSQDNRTGRGDTQYF. The CDR3 nucleotides read TGCGCCAGCAGCCAAGATAATAGGACAGGGAGGGGAGATACGCAGTATTTT. The rearrangement links TRBV4-1 to TRBJ2-3; tentative D call: TRBD1 (8 bases). From germline, CDR1 is MGHRA and CDR2 YSYEKL. The V end was cut by 0 bases, the J end by 5 bases, with 18 bases between. The CDR3 is 17 residues long.

This clonotype was detected many times. Germline and junction disagree at one end, which may indicate a read error. The V and J genes are TRBV27 and TRBJ2-1, with 9 bases identical to TRBD2. The CDR3 has 15 amino acids. Germline V gives CDR1 MNHEY, CDR2 SMNVEV (reference sequence). The CDR3 DNA is TGTGCTAGCAGCTTAGGGGCGGGGGGGTACAATGAGCAGTTCTTC. Protein product: CASSLGAGGYNEQFF.

This clonotype was observed many times. V gene TRBV11-3 combines with J gene TRBJ2-1, with D possibly being TRBD1 (5 bases). Germline loops: CDR1 SGHNT, CDR2 YENEEA. V was clipped by 6 bases and J by 5 bases, with 11 bases between them. The length of the CDR3 is 13 residues. The CDR3 loop reads CASRGRGNNEQFF. CDR3 sequence (DNA): TGTGCCAGCAGGGGTAGGGGCAACAATGAGCAGTTCTTC.

Many counts were recorded for this clonotype. The rearrangement links TRBV7-8 to TRBJ1-1, with 7 bases fitting TRBD1. Germline trimming cut 0 bases from V and 0 bases from J; bases unmatched to any gene: 4. Germline V gene data show CDR1 as SGHVS and CDR2 as FQNEAQ. This CDR3 comprises 16 residues. CDR3 DNA sequence: TGTGCCAGCAGCTTAGCAGGGGGCATTTTGAACACTGAAGCTTTCTTT. This sequence encodes CASSLAGGILNTEAFF.

The chain uses TRBV4-1 and TRBJ2-5; D remains ambiguous. Germline V gives CDR1 MGHRA, CDR2 YSYEKL. V lost 0 bases, J lost 6 bases, and 11 bases lay in between. CDR3 length equals 14 residues. CDR3 sequence reads: CASSQDVNQKTQYF. The DNA of the CDR3 is TGCGCCAGCAGCCAAGATGTGAACCAGAAGACCCAGTACTTC.

This chain links TRBV27 with TRBJ2-3; 10 bases agree with TRBD2. Germline CDR1 and CDR2: MNHEY and SMNVEV (reference sequence). After removal of 6 bases from V and 6 bases from J, the junction contained 6 bases not matched to a gene. There are 14 residues in the CDR3. CDR3: CASRDGSGGDTQYF. CDR3 coding DNA: TGTGCCAGCAGGGACGGTAGCGGGGGGGATACGCAGTATTTT.

The chain carries TRBV6-5 and TRBJ2-5; no definite D call. CDR1 is MNHEY, CDR2 SVGAGI, per germline. V lost 3 bases to trimming and J lost 5 bases, with 13 bases between them. This CDR3 contains 14 residues. CDR3 sequence reads: CASSYLGRTETQYF. The CDR3 DNA reads as TGTGCCAGCAGTTATTTGGGAAGGACGGAGACCCAGTACTTC.

This clonotype was counted only a few times. The V call is TRBV6-2 or TRBV6-3, the J call TRBJ2-1; D ambiguous. This CDR3 contains 18 residues. The germline V gene has CDR1 MNHEY and CDR2 SVGEGT. The ends were cut back, 7 bases at V and 0 bases at J, with 22 bases in the middle. The CDR3 loop reads CASTQGWRGVSSYNEQFF. In DNA, the CDR3 is TGTGCCAGCACCCAAGGGTGGAGAGGCGTAAGCTCCTACAATGAGCAGTTCTTC.

This clonotype was recorded a few times. CDR3 region: CASSVMAGLNTGELFF. The CDR3, as DNA: TGTGCCAGCAGCGTAATGGCAGGGTTGAACACCGGGGAGCTGTTTTTT. The rearrangement joins TRBV9 to TRBJ2-2, with D possibly being TRBD1 (5 bases). Germline V gene lookup returns CDR1 SGDLS and CDR2 YYNGEE. Trimming cost V 1 base and J 1 base, with 11 bases left between them. The CDR3 has 16 residues.